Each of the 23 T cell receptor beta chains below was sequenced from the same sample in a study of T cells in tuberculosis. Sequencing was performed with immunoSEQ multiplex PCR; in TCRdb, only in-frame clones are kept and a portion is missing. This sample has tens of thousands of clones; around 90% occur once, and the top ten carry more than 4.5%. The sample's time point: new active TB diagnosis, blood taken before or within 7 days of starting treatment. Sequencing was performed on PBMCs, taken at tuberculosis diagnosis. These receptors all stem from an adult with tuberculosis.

The CDR3 DNA reads TGTGCCAGCAGTGTAGGCAGGGGGCCGGGCGAGCAGTACTTC. Translating gives CASSVGRGPGEQYF. The chain employs TRBV2 and TRBJ2-7; 8 nucleotides agree with TRBD1. V shed 4 bases, J shed 6 bases, and the junction held 8 bases outside the gene matches. CDR1 SNHLY and CDR2 FYNNEI come from the germline V gene. The CDR3 sequence is 14 residues long.

This chain's CDR3 is CASSAGLAGYEQYF. The CDR3 DNA reads TGTGCCAGCAGCGCGGGACTAGCGGGCTACGAGCAGTACTTC. V is TRBV7-8 and J is TRBJ2-7, with 12 bases that match TRBD2. This CDR3 is built from 14 residues. Germline V gives CDR1 SGHVS, CDR2 FQNEAQ. Trimming at V came to 5 bases and at J to 3 bases, leaving 2 bases not matched to a gene.

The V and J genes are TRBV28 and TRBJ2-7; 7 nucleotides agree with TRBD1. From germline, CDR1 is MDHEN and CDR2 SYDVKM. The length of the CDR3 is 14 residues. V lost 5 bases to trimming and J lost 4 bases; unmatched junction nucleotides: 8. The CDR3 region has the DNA TGTGCCAGCAGTCGTATTGACAGGGCATACGAGCAGTACTTC. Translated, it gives CASSRIDRAYEQYF.

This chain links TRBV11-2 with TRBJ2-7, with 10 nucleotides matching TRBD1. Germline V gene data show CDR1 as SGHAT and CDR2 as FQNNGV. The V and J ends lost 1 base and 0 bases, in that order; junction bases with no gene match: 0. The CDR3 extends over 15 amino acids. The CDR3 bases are TGTGCCAGCAGCTTAGGGACAGGGGGCTCCTACGAGCAGTACTTC. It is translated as CASSLGTGGSYEQYF.

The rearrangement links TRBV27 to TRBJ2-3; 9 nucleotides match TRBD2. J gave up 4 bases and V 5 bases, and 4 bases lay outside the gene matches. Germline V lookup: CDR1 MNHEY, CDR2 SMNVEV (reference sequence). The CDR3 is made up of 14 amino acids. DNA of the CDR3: TGTGCCAGCAGTCTGGGACTAGCATCAGATACGCAGTATTTT. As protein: CASSLGLASDTQYF.

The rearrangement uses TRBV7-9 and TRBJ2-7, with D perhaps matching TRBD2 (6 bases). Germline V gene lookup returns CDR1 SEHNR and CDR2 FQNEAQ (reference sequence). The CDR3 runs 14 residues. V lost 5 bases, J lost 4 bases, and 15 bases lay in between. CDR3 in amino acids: CASSGPMEGYEQYF. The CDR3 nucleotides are TGTGCCAGCAGCGGGCCAATGGAGGGGTACGAGCAGTACTTC. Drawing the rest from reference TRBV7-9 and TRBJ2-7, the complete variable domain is DTGVSQNPRHKITKRGQNVTFRCDPISEHNRLYWYRQTLGQGPEFLTYFQNEAQLEKSRLLSDRFSAERPKGSFSTLEIQRTEQGDSAMYLCASSGPMEGYEQYFGPGTRLTVT.

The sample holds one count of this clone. CDR3 amino acids: CASSEASGRQQETQYF. In nucleotides, the CDR3 is TGTGCCAGCAGTGAAGCAAGCGGCAGGCAACAAGAGACCCAGTACTTC. The chain uses TRBV2 and TRBJ2-5; maybe TRBD2 (5 bases). V lost 0 bases to trimming and J lost 2 bases, with 13 bases between them. Germline V gene lookup returns CDR1 SNHLY and CDR2 FYNNEI. This CDR3 comprises 16 residues. Looking up the rest from reference TRBV2 and TRBJ2-5 gives the full variable domain: EPEVTQTPSHQVTQMGQEVILRCVPISNHLYFYWYRQILGQKVEFLVSFYNNEISEKSEIFDDQFSVERPDGSNFTLKIRSTKLEDSAMYFCASSEASGRQQETQYFGPGTRLLVL.

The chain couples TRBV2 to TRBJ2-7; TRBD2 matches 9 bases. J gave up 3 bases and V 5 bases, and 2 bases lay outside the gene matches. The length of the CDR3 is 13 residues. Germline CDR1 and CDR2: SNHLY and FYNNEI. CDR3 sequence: CASSQTSGYEQYF. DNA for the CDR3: TGTGCCAGCAGTCAGACTAGCGGCTACGAGCAGTACTTC.

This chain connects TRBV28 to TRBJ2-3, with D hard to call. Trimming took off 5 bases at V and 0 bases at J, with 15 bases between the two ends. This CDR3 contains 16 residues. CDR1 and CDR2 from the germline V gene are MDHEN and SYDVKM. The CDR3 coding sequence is TGTGCCAGCAGTCCCCTCATGACATTCAGCACAGATACGCAGTATTTT. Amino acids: CASSPLMTFSTDTQYF.

CDR3 protein: CASSPSGGDTGELFF. CDR3 DNA sequence: TGTGCCAGCAGCCCGAGCGGGGGAGACACCGGGGAGCTGTTTTTT. The chain recombines TRBV5-5 with TRBJ2-2; TRBD2 matches at 8 bases. The germline V gene has CDR1 SGHKS and CDR2 YYEKEE (reference sequence). Losses at the gene ends were 4 bases for V and 3 bases for J; bases not matched to a gene: 5. This CDR3 spans 15 amino acids.

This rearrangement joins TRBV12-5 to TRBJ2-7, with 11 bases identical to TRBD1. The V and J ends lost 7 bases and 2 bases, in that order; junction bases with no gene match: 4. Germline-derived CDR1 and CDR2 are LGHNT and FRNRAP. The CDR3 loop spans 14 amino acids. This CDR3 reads CASDPGQGAYEQYF. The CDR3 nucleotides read TGTGCTAGTGACCCGGGACAGGGGGCCTACGAGCAGTACTTC.

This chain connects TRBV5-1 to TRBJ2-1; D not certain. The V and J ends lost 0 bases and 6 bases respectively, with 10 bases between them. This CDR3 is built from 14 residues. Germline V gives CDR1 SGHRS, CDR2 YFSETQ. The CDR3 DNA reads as TGCGCCAGCAGCTTGGCCGAACCCAGCAATGAGCAGTTCTTC. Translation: CASSLAEPSNEQFF.

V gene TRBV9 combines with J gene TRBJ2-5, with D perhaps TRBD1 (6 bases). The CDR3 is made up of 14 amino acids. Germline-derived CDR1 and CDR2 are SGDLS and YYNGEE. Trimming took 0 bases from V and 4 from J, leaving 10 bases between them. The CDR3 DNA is TGTGCCAGCAGCGTAGAGGTCAGGGGAGAGACCCAGTACTTC. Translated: CASSVEVRGETQYF.

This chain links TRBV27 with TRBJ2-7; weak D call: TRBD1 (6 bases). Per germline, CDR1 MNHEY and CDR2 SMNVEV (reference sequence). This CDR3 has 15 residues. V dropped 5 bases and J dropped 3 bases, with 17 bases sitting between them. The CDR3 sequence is CASSHSGDPNYEQYF. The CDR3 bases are TGTGCCAGCAGTCATTCAGGGGACCCGAACTACGAGCAGTACTTC.

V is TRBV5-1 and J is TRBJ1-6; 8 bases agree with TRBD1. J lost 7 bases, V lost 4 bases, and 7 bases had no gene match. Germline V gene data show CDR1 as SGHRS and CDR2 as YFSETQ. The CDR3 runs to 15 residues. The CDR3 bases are TGCGCCAGCAGCCCGCAGGGGGCGAGGAATTCACCCCTCCACTTT. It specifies CASSPQGARNSPLHF.

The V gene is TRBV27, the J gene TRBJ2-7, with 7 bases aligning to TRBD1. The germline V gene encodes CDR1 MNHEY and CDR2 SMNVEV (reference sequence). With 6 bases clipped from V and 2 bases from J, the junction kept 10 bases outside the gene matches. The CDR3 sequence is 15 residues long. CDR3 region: CASRLGPGQAYEQYF. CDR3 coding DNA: TGTGCCAGCAGACTAGGCCCCGGACAGGCCTACGAGCAGTACTTC.

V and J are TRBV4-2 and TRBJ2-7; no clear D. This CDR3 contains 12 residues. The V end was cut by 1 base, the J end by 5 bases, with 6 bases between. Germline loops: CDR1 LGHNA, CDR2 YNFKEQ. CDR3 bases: TGTGCCAGCAGCCAAGTCCAGGACGAGCAGTACTTC. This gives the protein CASSQVQDEQYF.

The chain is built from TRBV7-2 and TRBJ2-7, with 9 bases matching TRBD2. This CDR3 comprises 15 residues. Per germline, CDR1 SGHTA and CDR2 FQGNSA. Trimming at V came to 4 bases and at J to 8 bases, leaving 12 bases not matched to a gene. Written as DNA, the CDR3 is TGTGCCAGCAGCTCCCTAAGGACTAGCGTCGTCAAGCAGTACTTC. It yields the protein CASSSLRTSVVKQYF.

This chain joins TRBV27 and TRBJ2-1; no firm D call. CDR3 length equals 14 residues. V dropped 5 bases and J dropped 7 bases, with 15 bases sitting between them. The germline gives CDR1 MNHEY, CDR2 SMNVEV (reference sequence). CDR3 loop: CASSPKPRRNEQFF. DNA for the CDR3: TGTGCCAGCAGTCCAAAGCCTCGTCGGAATGAGCAGTTCTTC.

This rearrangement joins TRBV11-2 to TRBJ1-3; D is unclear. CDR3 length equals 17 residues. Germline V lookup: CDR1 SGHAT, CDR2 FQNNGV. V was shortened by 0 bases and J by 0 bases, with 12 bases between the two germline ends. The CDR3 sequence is CASSLDPAGVSGNTIYF. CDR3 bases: TGTGCCAGCAGCTTAGATCCCGCCGGGGTCTCTGGAAACACCATATATTTT. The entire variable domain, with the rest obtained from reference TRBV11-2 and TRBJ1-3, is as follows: EAGVAQSPRYKIIEKRQSVAFWCNPISGHATLYWYQQILGQGPKLLIQFQNNGVVDDSQLPKDRFSAERLKGVDSTLKIQPAKLEDSAVYLCASSLDPAGVSGNTIYFGEGSWLTVV.

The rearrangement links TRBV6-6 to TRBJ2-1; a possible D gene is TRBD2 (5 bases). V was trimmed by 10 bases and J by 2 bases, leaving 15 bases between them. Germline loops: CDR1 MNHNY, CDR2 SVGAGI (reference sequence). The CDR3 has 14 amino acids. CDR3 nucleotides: TGTGCCACCAGGACTGCACGCACCTACAATGAGCAGTTCTTC. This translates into CATRTARTYNEQFF.

The DNA of the CDR3 is TGTGCCACCGATCAGGTAAACTCCTACAATGAGCAGTTCTTC. Its protein is CATDQVNSYNEQFF. The genes are TRBV9 and TRBJ2-1; no definite D call. The CDR3 length is 14 residues. Trimming pared 9 bases from V and 0 bases from J, leaving 13 bases between. Per germline, CDR1 SGDLS and CDR2 YYNGEE.

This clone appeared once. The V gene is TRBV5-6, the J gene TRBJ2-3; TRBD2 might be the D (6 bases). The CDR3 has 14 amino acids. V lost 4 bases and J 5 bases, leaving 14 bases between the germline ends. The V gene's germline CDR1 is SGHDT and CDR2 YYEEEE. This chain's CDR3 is CASSPGLTGDTQYF. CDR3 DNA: TGTGCCAGCAGCCCCGGACTAACCGGAGATACGCAGTATTTT.